This T cell receptor beta chain was found in a study of blood T cell repertoires in COVID-19. Germline CDR1 SGHTA, CDR2 FQGNSA. CDR3 length: 19 amino acids. V lost 2 bases and J lost 3; bases outside the gene matches: 12. Authors' analysis steps: Amplification of reference gene primers was used by the study to estimate nucleated cell counts. Measured with immunoSEQ multiplex PCR; TCRdb has only the in-frame clones, and not every one. V and J calls and clone size are those listed in that table; D and trimming were worked out from the DNA. The data hold 250,000 to 300,000 clones, with 88% observed a single time. The table lists this clone with a count of one.

The sequenced sample consisted of peripheral blood. This chain connects TRBV7-2 to TRBJ1-6; 8 positions agree with TRBD1. The clonotype was recovered from a woman aged 40-49 years who had recovered from COVID-19. The CDR3 DNA is TGTGCCAGCAGCTTATTCGACAGGGGAAACGGCGACTATAATTCACCCCTCCACTTT. This codes for CASSLFDRGNGDYNSPLHF.